This is a list of T cell receptor beta chains from one sample in a study of T cells expressing NK-cell markers. TCRdb re-called the 5' RACE reads and catalogs CDR3 proteins one per entry, DNA excluded. Recorded for this sample: 550,000 or so distinct CDR3 sequences. The specimen was blood T cells: a sorted CD56 or NKG2C T cell subset, CD4+ or CD8+ T cells, or bulk PBMC T cells (not recorded which). These receptor sequences come from a man aged 18 to 30 in good health. The CDR3 runs from the conserved cysteine through the conserved F or W. Fields, in order: J gene, V gene, CDR3 protein.

J gene: TRBJ1-4; V gene: TRBV27; CDR3 protein: CASSFQYSEETNEKLFF
J gene: TRBJ2-1; V gene: TRBV10-3; CDR3 protein: CAIRAEPYNEQFF
J gene: TRBJ2-1; V gene: TRBV10-3; CDR3 protein: CAITGSSDEQFF
J gene: TRBJ2-1; V gene: TRBV11-2; CDR3 protein: CASSPTSPRGGEQFF
J gene: TRBJ1-1; V gene: TRBV6-5; CDR3 protein: CATEGRTEAFF
J gene: TRBJ2-1; V gene: TRBV5-1; CDR3 protein: CASSLVGTGSFAEQFF
J gene: TRBJ2-1; V gene: TRBV15; CDR3 protein: CATSRDQRAGAPFF
J gene: TRBJ2-1; V gene: TRBV11-2; CDR3 protein: CASSLVGQLAGAYNEQFF
J gene: TRBJ2-5; V gene: TRBV7-9; CDR3 protein: CASSGGGTEQETQYF
J gene: TRBJ2-3; V gene: TRBV20-1; CDR3 protein: CSAKRGPPTDTQYF
J gene: TRBJ1-1; V gene: TRBV11-3; CDR3 protein: CASSTWTGVNTEAFF
J gene: TRBJ2-5; V gene: TRBV6-5; CDR3 protein: CASSYTHPTGLGETQYF
J gene: TRBJ2-1; V gene: TRBV30; CDR3 protein: CAWSVKDREPYNEQFF
J gene: TRBJ1-6; V gene: TRBV25-1; CDR3 protein: CASKQNNSPLHF
J gene: TRBJ1-6; V gene: TRBV27; CDR3 protein: CASSPGTGSHSPLHF
J gene: TRBJ2-1; V gene: TRBV20-1; CDR3 protein: CSARTVLAGGPAGNEQFF
J gene: TRBJ2-5; V gene: TRBV6-1; CDR3 protein: CASTQSQAVRTQYF